The 8 T cell receptor beta chains reported below all come from one sample, sequenced in a study of radiation and T cells in renal cell carcinoma. Indicated time point: baseline pretreatment blood. The sample's treatment: 15 Gy SBRT to primary tumor, nephrectomy 4 weeks later. Using immunoSEQ multiplex PCR, the repertoire was profiled, and TCRdb retains in-frame clones only, with some absent. This table has tens of thousands of clones, roughly 79% appearing once. The source was blood, collected from a patient whose treatment included radiotherapy and nephrectomy. These receptor sequences come from a man aged 55-75 years with renal cell carcinoma.

This clone appeared a single time. The chain couples TRBV5-4 to TRBJ1-1; 10 nucleotides line up with TRBD1. Germline CDR1 reads SGHNT; CDR2 reads YYREEE (reference sequence). V trimming: 4 bases; J trimming: 6 bases; junction bases outside the gene matches: 9. CDR3 length equals 15 residues. CDR3 residues: CASSQFRDRGPEAFF. The CDR3 nucleotides are TGTGCCAGCAGCCAATTCCGGGACAGGGGCCCTGAAGCTTTCTTT.

J is TRBJ2-7 and V is TRBV19; D remains ambiguous. This CDR3 is 14 amino acids long. CDR1 is LNHDA and CDR2 is SQIVND in the germline V gene (reference sequence). Trimming stripped 6 bases from V and 3 bases from J, with 15 bases between. The CDR3 bases are TGTGCCAGTAGCCGGGTAGGGAAAGTCTACGAGCAGTACTTC. This codes for CASSRVGKVYEQYF.

The rearrangement links TRBV19 to TRBJ1-5; TRBD1 might be the D (6 bases). Looked up from germline, CDR1 is LNHDA and CDR2 is SQIVND (reference sequence). This CDR3 comprises 13 residues. Between the trimmed V and J ends, which lost 7 bases and 11 bases, there was a span of 18 bases. CDR3 loop: CASTAGAPLAQHF. The DNA for the CDR3 is TGTGCCAGTACGGCAGGGGCCCCATTAGCCCAGCATTTT.

The V and J genes are TRBV18 and TRBJ2-2; 12 bases fit TRBD2. Germline V gives CDR1 KGHSH, CDR2 LQKENI. The trim removed 4 bases at V and 6 bases at J, leaving 3 bases unmatched. The CDR3 is made up of 15 amino acids. CDR3 bases: TGTGCCAGCTCACAAGGGACTAGCGGGTCCGGGGAGCTGTTTTTT. It is translated as CASSQGTSGSGELFF.

The rearrangement joins TRBV5-1 to TRBJ1-4; D might be TRBD1 (6 bases). The ends were cut back, 0 bases at V and 0 bases at J, with 6 bases in the middle. Germline V gene data show CDR1 as SGHRS and CDR2 as YFSETQ. The CDR3 totals 15 residues. In nucleotides, the CDR3 is TGCGCCAGCAGCTTGGACAGGGCAACTAATGAAAAACTGTTTTTT. Translating it yields CASSLDRATNEKLFF.

The chain employs TRBV10-3 and TRBJ1-1; D is uncertain. Germline V CDR1 and CDR2: ENHRY, SYGVKD. V was clipped by 2 bases and J by 8 bases, with 12 bases between them. There are 13 residues in the CDR3. The CDR3 reads CAISEVEDSEAFF. The CDR3 nucleotides read TGTGCCATCAGTGAGGTGGAGGACTCGGAAGCTTTCTTT.

V usage is TRBV11-2 and J usage is TRBJ2-2; D tentatively reads TRBD1 or TRBD2 (5 bases each). Per the germline V gene, CDR1 is SGHAT and CDR2 is FQNNGV. V was clipped by 5 bases and J by 8 bases, with 15 bases between them. The CDR3 is 14 amino acids. The CDR3 spells CASSPRDRGGELFF. The DNA for the CDR3 is TGTGCCAGCAGCCCACGGGACCGGGGAGGGGAGCTGTTTTTT.

This clone was detected only once. The chain recombines TRBV6-1 with TRBJ1-2; D unresolved. Germline CDR1 reads MNHNS; CDR2 reads SASEGT. V was trimmed by 3 bases and J by 1 base, leaving 6 bases between them. The CDR3 is 13 amino acids. This CDR3 reads CASSETINYGYTF. The CDR3 DNA reads as TGTGCCAGCAGTGAGACAATTAACTATGGCTACACCTTC.